This T cell receptor beta chain comes out of a study of cytomegalovirus exposure and HLA in healthy donors (dated by TCRdb to 2016 to 2017). A note on the overall study: The roughly 670 repertoires of the first cohort and the 120 validation repertoires were produced on the same platform, according to a later analysis. The study was designed to test whether signatures of past pathogen exposure could be identified by cataloging public T cell receptors. Besides the first cohort of more than 650 subjects, a separate validation cohort made up of 120 different subjects was used. To predict cytomegalovirus infection status, the study brought together high-throughput TCR immunosequencing, statistical association of individual TCRs with disease status, and machine learning. The paper as a whole reports these results and caveats: The classifier was reported to diagnose cytomegalovirus status with high specificity and sensitivity in both the original cohort and the validation cohort. In the study, roughly 160 TCR beta chains were listed as associated with cytomegalovirus. In a later analysis, TCRs clustered in the first cohort were found to also tend to co-occur in the 130 or so validation repertoires, with approximately 93% of cluster scores above 0. While some public TCRs were present in many individuals, most TCR sequences turned up only very rarely across donors. In vitro tests confirmed that a few of the cytomegalovirus-associated TCR beta chains recognize cytomegalovirus antigens. According to the authors, the approach could potentially be generalized to other disease states and immunological phenotypes. A later analysis had no HLA typing for the validation cohort, so co-occurrence there was scored across all 120 or so repertoires.

Measured from the cysteine to the phenylalanine, the CDR3 is 16 residues long. The CDR3 DNA has 48 bases and is translated from base 1. V is cut by 4 bases and J by 4 bases, and the space between the germline ends is 15 bases. CDR1 and CDR2, per the germline V gene, are SGHRS and YFSETQ. In regard to this clone: Its antigen remains undetermined. There are no base qualities to consult, and no much larger clone falls within one base.

The donors were included in the validation cohort of over a hundred subjects, a group kept apart from the approximately 690-subject first cohort. Library preparation employed the immunoSEQ multiplex PCR assay. The published analysis was carried out like this. To diagnose cytomegalovirus status from the catalog of TCR beta chain sequences, a statistical classification framework was built. TCRdb stores this immuneACCESS table with in-frame sequences only. Part of the clones is absent; in the studies checked, under half of the shortfall reflects unresolved V genes, and no reason is known for the rest. Clone size and V and J calls were adopted from that table, with D and trimming inferred from the DNA. The sample contains under 300,000 clones, nearly 90% of them found a single time. Approximately 0.34% of the sample lies in the top ten.

The source material was PBMCs. In this chain, TRBV5-1 is recombined with TRBJ2-6; TRBD2 is a weak D gene call, 7 bases matching. The sequence derives from a woman under 30 in good health and CMV-seronegative. In nucleotides, the sequence is TGCGCCAGCAGCCCGGGGGGCAGGGCCGGGGCCAACGTCCTGACTTTC. Translated, it gives CASSPGGRAGANVLTF.